This T cell receptor beta chain appears in the sequencing data of a study of blood T cell repertoires in COVID-19. The wider study: The United States, Italy and Spain supplied acute and convalescent COVID-19 samples. Sources were T cells, B-cell-depleted T cells, or PBMCs; the material itself was cDNA or gDNA.

As processed by the authors: Estimated nucleated cell counts came from reference gene primer amplification. The repertoire was sequenced with immunoSEQ multiplex PCR; TCRdb's copy has only in-frame clones and lacks some. Clone size and V and J calls were adopted from that table, with D and trimming inferred from the DNA. The sample lists about 50,000 clones, less than 90% seen once, with about a tenth in the top ten. This CDR3 comprises 16 residues. The V end was cut by 1 base, the J end by 1 base, with 11 bases between. Germline assignment: CDR1 LGHDT and CDR2 YNNKEL (reference sequence). The receptor was isolated from a human donor in a cohort sampled during active COVID-19. The chain uses TRBV3-1 (or the pseudogene TRBV3-2) and TRBJ1-5, with D uncertain. Sequenced sample: peripheral blood. This CDR3 reads CASSQGYAESNQPQHF. The CDR3 DNA sequence: TGTGCCAGCAGCCAAGGGTACGCTGAGAGCAATCAGCCCCAGCATTTT.